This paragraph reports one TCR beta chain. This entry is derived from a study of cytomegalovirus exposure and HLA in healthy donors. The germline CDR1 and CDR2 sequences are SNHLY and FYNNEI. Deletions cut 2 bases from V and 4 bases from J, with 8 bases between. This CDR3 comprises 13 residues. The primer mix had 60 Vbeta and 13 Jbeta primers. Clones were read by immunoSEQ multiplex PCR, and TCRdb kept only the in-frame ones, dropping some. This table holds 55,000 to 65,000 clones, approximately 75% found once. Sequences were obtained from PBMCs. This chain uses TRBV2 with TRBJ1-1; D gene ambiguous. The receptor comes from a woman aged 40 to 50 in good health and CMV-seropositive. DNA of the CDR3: TGTGCCAGCAGTGAAAACTTGCGCACTGAAGCTTTCTTT. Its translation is CASSENLRTEAFF.